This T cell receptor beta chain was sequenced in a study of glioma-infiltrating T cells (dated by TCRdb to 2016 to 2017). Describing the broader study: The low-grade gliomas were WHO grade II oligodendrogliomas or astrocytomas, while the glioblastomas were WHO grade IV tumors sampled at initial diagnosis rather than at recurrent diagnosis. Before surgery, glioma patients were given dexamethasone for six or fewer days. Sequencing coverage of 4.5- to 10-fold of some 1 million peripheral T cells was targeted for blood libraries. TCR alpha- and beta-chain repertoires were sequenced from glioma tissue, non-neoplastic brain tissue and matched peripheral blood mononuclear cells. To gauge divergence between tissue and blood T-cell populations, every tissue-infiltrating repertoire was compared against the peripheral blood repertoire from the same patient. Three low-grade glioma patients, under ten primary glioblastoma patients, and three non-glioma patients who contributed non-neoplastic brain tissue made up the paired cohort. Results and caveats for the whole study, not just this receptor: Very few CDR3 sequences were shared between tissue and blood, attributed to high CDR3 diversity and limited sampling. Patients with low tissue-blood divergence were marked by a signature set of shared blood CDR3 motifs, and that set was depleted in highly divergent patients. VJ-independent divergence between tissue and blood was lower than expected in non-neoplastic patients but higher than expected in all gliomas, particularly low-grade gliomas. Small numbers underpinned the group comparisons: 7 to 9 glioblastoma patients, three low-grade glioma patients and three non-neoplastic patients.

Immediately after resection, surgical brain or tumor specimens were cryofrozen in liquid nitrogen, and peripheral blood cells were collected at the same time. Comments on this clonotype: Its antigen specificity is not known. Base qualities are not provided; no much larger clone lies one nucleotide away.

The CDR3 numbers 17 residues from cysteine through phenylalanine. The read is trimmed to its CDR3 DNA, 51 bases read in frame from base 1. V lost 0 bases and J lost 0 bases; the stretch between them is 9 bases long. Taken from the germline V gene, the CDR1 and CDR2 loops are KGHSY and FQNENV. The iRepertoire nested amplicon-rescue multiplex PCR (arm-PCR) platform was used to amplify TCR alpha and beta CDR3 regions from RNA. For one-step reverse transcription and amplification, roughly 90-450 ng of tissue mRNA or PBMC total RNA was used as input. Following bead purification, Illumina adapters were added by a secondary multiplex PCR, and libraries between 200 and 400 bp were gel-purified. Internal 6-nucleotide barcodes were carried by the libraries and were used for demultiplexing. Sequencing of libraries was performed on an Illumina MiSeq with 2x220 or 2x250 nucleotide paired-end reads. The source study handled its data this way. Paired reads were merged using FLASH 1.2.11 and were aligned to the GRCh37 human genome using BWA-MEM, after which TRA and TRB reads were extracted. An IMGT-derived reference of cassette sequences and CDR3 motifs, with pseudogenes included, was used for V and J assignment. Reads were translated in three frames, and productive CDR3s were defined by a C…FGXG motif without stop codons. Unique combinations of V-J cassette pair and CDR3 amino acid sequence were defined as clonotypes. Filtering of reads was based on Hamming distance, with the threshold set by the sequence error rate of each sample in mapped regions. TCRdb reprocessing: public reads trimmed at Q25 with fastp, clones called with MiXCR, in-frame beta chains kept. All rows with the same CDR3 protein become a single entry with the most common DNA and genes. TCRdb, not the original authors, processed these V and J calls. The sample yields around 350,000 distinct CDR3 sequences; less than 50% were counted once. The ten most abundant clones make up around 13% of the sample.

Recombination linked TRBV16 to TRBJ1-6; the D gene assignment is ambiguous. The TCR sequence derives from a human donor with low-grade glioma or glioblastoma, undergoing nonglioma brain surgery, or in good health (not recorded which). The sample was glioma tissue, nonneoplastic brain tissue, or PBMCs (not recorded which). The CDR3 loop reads CASSQSSSSSYNSPLHF. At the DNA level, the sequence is TGTGCCAGCAGCCAATCGAGTAGTAGCTCCTATAATTCACCCCTCCACTTT.